This note documents a single TCR beta chain sequence. This specimen comes from a study of blood T cell repertoires in COVID-19. In the study overall: Acute and convalescent COVID-19 samples came from the United States, Italy and Spain. T cells, B-cell-depleted T cells, or PBMCs supplied cDNA or gDNA.

Source study methods: Researchers report that nucleated cell counts were estimated from reference gene primer amplification. Using immunoSEQ multiplex PCR, the repertoire was profiled, and TCRdb retains in-frame clones only, with some absent. V and J calls and clone size are copied from that table; D and trimming were computed from the DNA. This table holds about 200,000 clones, approximately 91% found once. The CDR3 length is 16 residues. Looked up from germline, CDR1 is LGHNA and CDR2 is YNFKEQ. J lost 7 bases, V lost 0 bases, and 6 bases had no gene match. The V gene is TRBV4-2, the J gene TRBJ2-1; 10 nucleotides align to TRBD2. The sample comprised peripheral blood. The origin of this receptor is a man aged 18 to 35 with active or convalescent COVID-19. DNA of the CDR3: TGTGCCAGCAGCCAAGAAGGGCTAGCGGGGGAGAATGAGCAGTTCTTC. Protein: CASSQEGLAGENEQFF.